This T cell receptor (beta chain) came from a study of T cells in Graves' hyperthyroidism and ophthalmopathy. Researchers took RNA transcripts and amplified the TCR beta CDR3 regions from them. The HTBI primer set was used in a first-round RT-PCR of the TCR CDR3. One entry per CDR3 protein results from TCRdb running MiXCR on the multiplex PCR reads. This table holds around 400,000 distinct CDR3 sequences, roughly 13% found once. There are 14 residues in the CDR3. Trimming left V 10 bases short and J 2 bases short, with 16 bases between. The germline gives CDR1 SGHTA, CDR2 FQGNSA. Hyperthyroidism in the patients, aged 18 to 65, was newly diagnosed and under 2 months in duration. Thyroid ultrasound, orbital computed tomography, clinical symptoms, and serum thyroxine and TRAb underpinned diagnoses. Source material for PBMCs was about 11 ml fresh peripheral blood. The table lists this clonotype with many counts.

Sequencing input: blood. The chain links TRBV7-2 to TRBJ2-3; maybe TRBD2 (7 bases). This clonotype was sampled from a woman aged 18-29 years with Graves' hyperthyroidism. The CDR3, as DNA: TGTGCCACCCGGCGCGGGGGCTACACAGATACGCAGTATTTT. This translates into CATRRGGYTDTQYF.